One and the same sample provided the 15 T cell receptor beta chains below, sequenced in a study of naive CD8 T cells in extremely preterm neonates. The table came from immunoSEQ multiplex PCR; TCRdb's copy has only in-frame clones and leaves some out. The sample holds 6,000 to 9,000 clones, roughly 98% seen once. Sequencing was carried out using naive CD8+ T cells from blood. These receptor sequences come from a human donor in good health.

The rearrangement joins TRBV10-2 to TRBJ2-3, with D hard to call. V was pared by 5 bases and J by 2 bases, with 8 bases between. The length of the CDR3 is 13 residues. The V gene's germline CDR1 is WSHSY and CDR2 SAAADI. The CDR3 protein is CASSWSFTDTQYF. Here the CDR3 DNA reads TGCGCCAGCAGTTGGAGTTTCACAGATACGCAGTATTTT.

The chain couples TRBV30 to TRBJ2-7, with TRBD1 matching over 8 bases. V shed 5 bases and J 1 base; nucleotides not matched to a gene: 1. The germline V gene encodes CDR1 GTSNPN and CDR2 SVGIG (reference sequence). The CDR3 totals 12 residues. CDR3 DNA: TGTGCCTGGGGACAGGGATCCTACGAGCAGTACTTC. Protein product: CAWGQGSYEQYF.

This clone has just one count. This chain uses TRBV19 with TRBJ1-2; D is unresolved. The CDR3 contains 14 residues. CDR1 and CDR2 from the germline V gene are LNHDA and SQIVND (reference sequence). With 4 bases removed from V and 1 base from J, the gap between germline ends came to 10 bases. The CDR3 DNA reads as TGTGCCAGTAGTAGCATTGGAGTTAACTATGGCTACACCTTC. Protein: CASSSIGVNYGYTF. Variable domain in full (rest from reference TRBV19 and TRBJ1-2): DGGITQSPKYLFRKEGQNVTLSCEQNLNHDAMYWYRQDPGQGLRLIYYSQIVNDFQKGDIAEGYSVSREKKESFPLTVTSAQKNPTAFYLCASSSIGVNYGYTFGSGTRLTVV.

This sequence joins TRBV25-1 and TRBJ1-2; 10 bases fit TRBD1. The CDR3 has 14 residues. J gave up 3 bases and V 6 bases, and 4 bases lay outside the gene matches. Germline V gives CDR1 MGHDK, CDR2 SYGVNS. The CDR3 nucleotides read TGTGCCAGCAGCCGGACAGGGGGGCACTATGGCTACACCTTC. Translating gives CASSRTGGHYGYTF.

The rearrangement joins TRBV27 to TRBJ2-5; TRBD2 matches 8 bases. There are 14 residues in the CDR3. Germline CDR1 and CDR2: MNHEY and SMNVEV (reference sequence). The V segment lost 5 bases and the J segment 5 bases; nucleotides outside the gene matches: 7. This chain's CDR3 is CASSGRGGLETQYF. The CDR3 coding sequence is TGTGCCAGCAGTGGCCGGGGGGGCCTGGAGACCCAGTACTTC.

The chain recombines TRBV12-5 with TRBJ1-5; no firm D call. V was shortened by 1 base and J by 2 bases, with 6 bases between the two germline ends. Germline V gene data show CDR1 as LGHNT and CDR2 as FRNRAP. The CDR3 loop spans 14 amino acids. The CDR3 DNA is TGTGCTAGTGGTTTGGGTTCGGGCAATCAGCCCCAGCATTTT. It specifies CASGLGSGNQPQHF. The full variable domain, completed using reference TRBV12-5 and TRBJ1-5, is DARVTQTPRHKVTEMGQEVTMRCQPILGHNTVFWYRQTMMQGLELLAYFRNRAPLDDSGMPKDRFSAEMPDATLATLKIQPSEPRDSAVYFCASGLGSGNQPQHFGDGTRLSIL.

The chain combines TRBV7-9 with TRBJ2-7, with D maybe TRBD2 (5 bases). CDR3 length equals 15 residues. The germline V gene encodes CDR1 SEHNR and CDR2 FQNEAQ (reference sequence). The V and J ends lost 7 bases and 0 bases respectively, with 16 bases between them. The CDR3 loop is CASTQDGGRSYEQYF. Written as DNA, the CDR3 is TGTGCCAGCACTCAGGACGGCGGGCGCTCCTACGAGCAGTACTTC.

This clone was observed a handful of times. The genes are TRBV4-3 and TRBJ1-5, with unresolved D. V shed 0 bases and J shed 0 bases, with 6 bases lying between them. This CDR3 contains 15 residues. The germline V gene has CDR1 LGHNA and CDR2 YSLEER. CDR3 DNA: TGCGCCAGCAGCCAAGATGGCTCTAGCAATCAGCCCCAGCATTTT. Encoded protein: CASSQDGSSNQPQHF.

This clone was seen a handful of times. V gene TRBV21-1 combines with J gene TRBJ2-7; TRBD1 is taken as the D call from the table, unchecked against the DNA. TRBV21-1 has pseudogene status. The length of the CDR3 is 15 residues. The CDR3 bases are TGTGCCAGCAGCAAAAACAGGGAGTGTAGAAACGAGCAGTACTTC. Its protein product is CASSKNRECRNEQYF.

The CDR3 is CASSQDGSRGRRNEQFF. The DNA for the CDR3 is TGCGCCAGCAGCCAAGATGGAAGCAGGGGGCGGCGAAATGAGCAGTTCTTC. J is TRBJ2-1 and V is TRBV4-3, with 8 bases fitting TRBD1. V gave up 0 bases and J gave up 7 bases; unmatched junction bases: 11. Germline CDR1 LGHNA, CDR2 YSLEER. This CDR3 comprises 17 residues.

This chain uses TRBV9 with TRBJ1-1, with 7 bases fitting TRBD1. V gave up 4 bases and J gave up 0 bases; unmatched junction bases: 6. Germline CDR1 and CDR2: SGDLS and YYNGEE. The CDR3 is 15 amino acids. The CDR3 is CASSPSGTVNTEAFF. In nucleotides, the CDR3 is TGTGCCAGCAGCCCCTCCGGGACAGTGAACACTGAAGCTTTCTTT.

V is TRBV5-6 and J is TRBJ1-5; D uncertain. CDR1 SGHDT and CDR2 YYEEEE come from the germline V gene. The CDR3 is 15 residues long. V lost 0 bases and J 2 bases, leaving 9 bases between the germline ends. The DNA of the CDR3 is TGTGCCAGCAGCTTGGGTTTCGGGGGCAATCAGCCCCAGCATTTT. Protein sequence: CASSLGFGGNQPQHF.

The chain carries TRBV10-3 and TRBJ2-7; D is ambiguous. The V and J ends lost 8 bases and 2 bases respectively, with 7 bases between them. The CDR3 sequence is 11 residues long. Germline V gene data show CDR1 as ENHRY and CDR2 as SYGVKD. The DNA of the CDR3 is TGTGCCATCGCAGATGCCTACGAGCAGTACTTC. Residues: CAIADAYEQYF.

The V gene is TRBV21-1, the J gene TRBJ1-5; TRBD1 was called by the table and not checked on the DNA. TRBV21-1 is annotated as a pseudogene. The CDR3 is made up of 15 amino acids. The CDR3 sequence is CASSKYTGTNQPQHF. The DNA of the CDR3 is TGTGCCAGCAGCAAATATACAGGTACTAATCAGCCCCAGCATTTT.

This chain connects TRBV28 to TRBJ2-1, with 9 bases aligning to TRBD1. The V and J ends lost 7 bases and 6 bases, in that order; junction bases with no gene match: 4. Germline CDR1 MDHEN, CDR2 SYDVKM. The length of the CDR3 is 13 residues. CDR3 region: CASTGQGSNEQFF. The CDR3 DNA reads TGTGCCAGCACGGGACAGGGCTCCAATGAGCAGTTCTTC.